This entry describes one T cell receptor beta chain. The target antigen is unknown. This sample is part of a study of cytomegalovirus exposure and HLA in healthy donors. General observations from the study: V- and J-gene trimming in TCR beta was tied to a missense DCLRE1C variant by an analysis performed later. Because they were indistinguishable, some V segments, including TRBV6-2 and TRBV6-3, were excluded.

Primers for the PCR totalled 60 Vbeta and 13 Jbeta. Only in-frame clones appear in the TCRdb table, and some are missing; sequencing was by immunoSEQ multiplex PCR. The sample lists approximately 95,000 clones; 81% were seen once. Unmatched junction bases numbered 8, after V lost 5 bases and J lost 4 bases. The CDR3 has 14 residues. Germline V gene sequence: CDR1 SGHVS, CDR2 FQNEAQ. The chain employs TRBV7-8 and TRBJ2-7, with 7 bases identical to TRBD2. Input material: PBMCs. The source of this sequence is a woman in her sixties or seventies in good health and CMV-seropositive. The CDR3 loop reads CASSMGRERYEQYF. CDR3 coding DNA: TGTGCCAGCAGCATGGGGAGGGAAAGGTACGAGCAGTACTTC.